A single sample is the source of the 28 T cell receptor beta chains below, sequenced in a study of cytomegalovirus exposure and HLA in healthy donors. In the PCR, 60 Vbeta and 13 Jbeta primers were used. Profiled with immunoSEQ multiplex PCR; TCRdb holds only in-frame clones, not every one. The sample lists about 190,000 clones; 87% were seen once. Input material: PBMCs. Receptor source: a man aged 30 to 39 in good health and CMV-seronegative.

The V call is TRBV6-4, the J call TRBJ2-3; D is perhaps TRBD1 (5 bases). Trimming stripped 4 bases from V and 2 bases from J, with 10 bases between. Germline V CDR1 and CDR2: MRHNA, SNTAGT. The CDR3 has 14 amino acids. The CDR3 nucleotides read TGTGCCAGCAGTGTGGGCAGGGACACAGATACGCAGTATTTT. Translated, it gives CASSVGRDTDTQYF.

J is TRBJ1-2 and V is TRBV6-5; TRBD1 is a possible D gene (5 bases). V was shortened by 6 bases and J by 0 bases, with 8 bases between the two germline ends. The CDR3 sequence is 13 residues long. CDR1 and CDR2 from the germline V gene are MNHEY and SVGAGI. The DNA of the CDR3 is TGTGCCAGCAGAACGACAGCTAACTATGGCTACACCTTC. Residues: CASRTTANYGYTF.

The chain combines TRBV7-9 with TRBJ1-1, with D unresolved. Germline V gives CDR1 SEHNR, CDR2 FQNEAQ (reference sequence). The CDR3 is 9 amino acids. The chain's CDR3 is CSVDTEAFF. The DNA of the CDR3 is TGTTCCGTCGACACTGAAGCTTTCTTT.

This chain joins TRBV5-1 and TRBJ2-5; maybe TRBD2 (6 bases). The CDR3 has 14 amino acids. The ends were cut back, 2 bases at V and 4 bases at J, with 12 bases in the middle. Germline-derived CDR1 and CDR2 are SGHRS and YFSETQ. Here the CDR3 reads CASSFGGHGETQYF. The CDR3 DNA sequence: TGCGCCAGCAGCTTCGGAGGGCACGGAGAGACCCAGTACTTC.

Here the CDR3 reads CASSSSGVSLATQYF. The CDR3 nucleotides are TGTGCCAGTAGTTCTAGCGGGGTGAGCCTTGCTACGCAGTATTTT. The genes are TRBV19 and TRBJ2-3, with TRBD2 matching 9 bases. Germline trimming cut 5 bases from V and 8 bases from J; bases unmatched to any gene: 11. Germline V gene sequence: CDR1 LNHDA, CDR2 SQIVND (reference sequence). The CDR3 is 15 amino acids.

V gene TRBV5-5 combines with J gene TRBJ2-3; D uncertain. Trimming stripped 5 bases from V and 1 base from J, with 8 bases between. CDR1 SGHKS and CDR2 YYEKEE come from the germline V gene (reference sequence). The CDR3 sequence is 13 residues long. The CDR3 sequence is CASSQIGTDTQYF. The CDR3 coding sequence is TGTGCCAGCAGTCAGATCGGCACAGATACGCAGTATTTT.

V and J are TRBV6-5 and TRBJ2-1; D perhaps matches TRBD2 (6 bases). CDR3 length: 15 amino acids. With 2 bases removed from V and 6 bases from J, the gap between germline ends came to 14 bases. Germline V CDR1 and CDR2: MNHEY, SVGAGI. CDR3 bases: TGTGCCAGCAGTTACGGGGAGGAAATACCCAATGAGCAGTTCTTC. Translation gives CASSYGEEIPNEQFF.

The chain uses TRBV2 and TRBJ2-5; D unclear. Germline CDR1 SNHLY, CDR2 FYNNEI. The CDR3 spans 14 residues. The ends were cut back, 4 bases at V and 1 base at J, with 10 bases in the middle. The CDR3 bases are TGTGCCAGCAGTGGTAGGAGAATCCAAGAGACCCAGTACTTC. Protein sequence: CASSGRRIQETQYF.

The sample holds one count of this clone. The rearrangement links TRBV21-1 to TRBJ2-3; TRBD2 is the table's D call and was not checked against the DNA. TRBV21-1 is recorded as a pseudogene. The CDR3 totals 16 residues. As DNA, the CDR3 is TGTGCCAGCAGCAGAGGACTAGCGGGAGCAAGTGATACGCAGTATTTT. Encoded protein: CASSRGLAGASDTQYF.

About this clone: At the DNA level, this CDR3 is encoded by other sequences in the same sample as well. The V call is TRBV7-9, the J call TRBJ1-3; 8 positions agree with TRBD1. The CDR3 extends over 16 amino acids. The J segment lost 2 bases and the V segment lost 6 bases, leaving 9 bases of the junction unmatched. From germline, CDR1 is SEHNR and CDR2 FQNEAQ (reference sequence). The CDR3 loop reads CASRPDRGKAGNTIYF. CDR3 nucleotides: TGTGCCAGCAGACCTGACAGGGGAAAAGCTGGAAACACCATATATTTT. The full variable domain, its missing parts supplied by reference TRBV7-9 and TRBJ1-3, is DTGVSQNPRHKITKRGQNVTFRCDPISEHNRLYWYRQTLGQGPEFLTYFQNEAQLEKSRLLSDRFSAERPKGSFSTLEIQRTEQGDSAMYLCASRPDRGKAGNTIYFGEGSWLTVV.

Concerning this clone itself: One end of the junction varies from germline; a read error may be responsible. The chain carries TRBV27 and TRBJ2-6, with 12 bases fitting TRBD2. This CDR3 is 21 amino acids long. The germline gives CDR1 MNHEY, CDR2 SMNVEV (reference sequence). The CDR3 DNA reads as TGTGCCAGCAGTCAGAAGCCCCCCACTAGCGGGGGGCCGTCTGGGGCCAACGGCCTGACTTTC. Protein sequence: CASSQKPPTSGGPSGANGLTF.

The V call is TRBV7-9, the J call TRBJ2-1; 8 nucleotides align to TRBD2. Unmatched junction bases numbered 10, after V lost 5 bases and J lost 7 bases. CDR3 size: 15 residues. Germline V gives CDR1 SEHNR, CDR2 FQNEAQ (reference sequence). For the CDR3, the DNA is TGTGCCAGCAGCCCACCGGGACTAGTAAAGAATGAGCAGTTCTTC. Protein product: CASSPPGLVKNEQFF. Full variable domain (missing parts from reference TRBV7-9 and TRBJ2-1): DTGVSQNPRHKITKRGQNVTFRCDPISEHNRLYWYRQTLGQGPEFLTYFQNEAQLEKSRLLSDRFSAERPKGSFSTLEIQRTEQGDSAMYLCASSPPGLVKNEQFFGPGTRLTVL.

The chain employs TRBV28 and TRBJ2-5, with D perhaps TRBD1 (5 bases). Looked up from germline, CDR1 is MDHEN and CDR2 is SYDVKM. CDR3 length equals 15 residues. Trimming removed 3 bases at V and 4 bases at J, with 15 bases between. CDR3 sequence (DNA): TGTGCCAGCAGTTTCGGGCAGGGCCACCCAGAGACCCAGTACTTC. This sequence encodes CASSFGQGHPETQYF.

The rearrangement joins TRBV27 to TRBJ2-2, with 10 bases matching TRBD2. The CDR3 consists of 17 residues. Germline V CDR1 and CDR2: MNHEY, SMNVEV (reference sequence). V lost 4 bases, J lost 7 bases, and 12 bases stayed unmatched. CDR3 in DNA: TGTGCCAGCAGTTCCCCTAGCGGGAGATCGAGGAACGGGGAGCTGTTTTTT. This sequence encodes CASSSPSGRSRNGELFF.

The rearrangement uses TRBV5-4 and TRBJ2-2; 7 positions match TRBD1. This CDR3 is 14 amino acids long. Germline V gene data show CDR1 as SGHNT and CDR2 as YYREEE (reference sequence). Losses at the gene ends were 0 bases for V and 7 bases for J; bases not matched to a gene: 3. CDR3 sequence (DNA): TGTGCCAGCAGCTTGGCTAGGGGGCACGGGGAGCTGTTTTTT. Its protein product is CASSLARGHGELFF.

The gene calls are TRBV5-1 and TRBJ1-1, with D perhaps TRBD1 (5 bases). The V and J ends lost 7 bases and 4 bases respectively, with 17 bases between them. CDR1 and CDR2 (germline): SGHRS, YFSETQ. The CDR3 is 14 amino acids. The CDR3 reads CASSGGGLSTEAFF. Written as DNA, the CDR3 is TGCGCCAGCTCCGGGGGGGGTCTGAGCACTGAAGCTTTCTTT.

The rearrangement uses TRBV11-2 and TRBJ2-3; the D gene is possibly TRBD2 (5 bases). V was clipped by 1 base and J by 4 bases, with 12 bases between them. CDR1 and CDR2 (germline): SGHAT, FQNNGV. The CDR3 is 15 residues long. The CDR3 protein is CASSLVAGGSDTQYF. In DNA form, the CDR3 reads TGTGCCAGCAGCTTAGTGGCGGGTGGGTCAGATACGCAGTATTTT.

This chain uses TRBV28 with TRBJ2-7, with unresolved D. The V end lost 1 base, the J end lost 3 bases, and 7 bases lay between the germline ends. The CDR3 contains 13 residues. Germline lookup yields CDR1 MDHEN and CDR2 SYDVKM. The CDR3: CASSLLSFYEQYF. The CDR3 DNA follows: TGTGCCAGCAGTTTATTGAGTTTCTACGAGCAGTACTTC. Based on the CDR3 plus reference TRBV28 and TRBJ2-7, the full variable domain is DVKVTQSSRYLVKRTGEKVFLECVQDMDHENMFWYRQDPGLGLRLIYFSYDVKMKEKGDIPEGYSVSREKKERFSLILESASTNQTSMYLCASSLLSFYEQYFGPGTRLTVT.

V usage is TRBV30 and J usage is TRBJ2-5; perhaps TRBD1 as D (5 bases). Germline V gene sequence: CDR1 GTSNPN, CDR2 SVGIG (reference sequence). V shed 0 bases and J shed 5 bases, with 10 bases lying between them. The CDR3 is made up of 13 amino acids. The CDR3 here is CAWSVKGSETQYF. The CDR3 DNA is TGTGCCTGGAGTGTGAAGGGGTCGGAGACCCAGTACTTC.

The V gene is TRBV7-2, the J gene TRBJ2-3, with D possibly TRBD2 on 6 matching bases. This CDR3 contains 15 residues. The V end lost 5 bases, the J end lost 2 bases, and 14 bases lay between the germline ends. The V gene's germline CDR1 is SGHTA and CDR2 FQGNSA. Here the CDR3 DNA reads TGTGCCAGCAGCCCCACTCGGGGGACCACAGATACGCAGTATTTT. It is translated as CASSPTRGTTDTQYF.

The CDR3 sequence is CASSLALGLRAYEQYF. CDR3 DNA sequence: TGTGCCAGCAGCTTAGCGTTGGGACTTCGAGCCTACGAGCAGTACTTC. The chain uses TRBV7-8 and TRBJ2-7; D is possibly TRBD2 (6 bases). The germline CDR1 and CDR2 sequences are SGHVS and FQNEAQ. The V and J ends lost 0 bases and 2 bases respectively, with 14 bases between them. The CDR3 is made up of 16 amino acids.

This clone was recorded only once. The V and J genes are TRBV6-6 and TRBJ2-6; 7 bases map to TRBD2. This CDR3 spans 16 amino acids. With V trimmed by 6 bases and J by 0 bases, 5 bases remained unmatched. The germline V gene encodes CDR1 MNHNY and CDR2 SVGAGI (reference sequence). The CDR3 is CASSPGRNSGANVLTF. In nucleotides, the CDR3 is TGTGCCAGCAGCCCCGGGAGGAACTCTGGGGCCAACGTCCTGACTTTC.

This chain uses TRBV28 with TRBJ2-7, with TRBD1 identical over 7 bases. J was trimmed by 3 bases and V by 8 bases; bases with no gene match: 13. The germline gives CDR1 MDHEN, CDR2 SYDVKM. The CDR3 has 15 amino acids. Here the CDR3 reads CASQAGTEDNYEQYF. Written as DNA, the CDR3 is TGTGCCAGCCAAGCAGGGACAGAGGATAACTACGAGCAGTACTTC.

V and J are TRBV11-2 and TRBJ1-6, with a weak D call TRBD1 (5 bases). V was shortened by 1 base and J by 8 bases, with 9 bases between the two germline ends. In germline, CDR1 is SGHAT, CDR2 FQNNGV. This CDR3 spans 14 amino acids. CDR3 loop: CASSLAGLDSPLHF. CDR3 coding DNA: TGTGCCAGCAGCTTAGCAGGGTTAGATTCACCCCTCCACTTT.

The chain recombines TRBV28 with TRBJ1-2; perhaps TRBD1 as D (6 bases). Germline assignment: CDR1 MDHEN and CDR2 SYDVKM. Trimming stripped 5 bases from V and 2 bases from J, with 18 bases between. The CDR3 length is 16 residues. As DNA, the CDR3 is TGTGCCAGCAGTATGCCAAGGGGGTGGGCGAACTATGGCTACACCTTC. This sequence encodes CASSMPRGWANYGYTF.

The V and J genes are TRBV28 and TRBJ2-1; TRBD2 matches at 9 bases. The CDR3 is 15 residues long. V shed 6 bases and J 10 bases; nucleotides not matched to a gene: 13. Germline-derived CDR1 and CDR2 are MDHEN and SYDVKM. DNA of the CDR3: TGTGCCAGCAGGGGTGCAGCGGGAGGAGAGCGGGAGCAGTTCTTC. It translates to CASRGAAGGEREQFF. The full variable domain, completed using reference TRBV28 and TRBJ2-1, is DVKVTQSSRYLVKRTGEKVFLECVQDMDHENMFWYRQDPGLGLRLIYFSYDVKMKEKGDIPEGYSVSREKKERFSLILESASTNQTSMYLCASRGAAGGEREQFFGPGTRLTVL.

The V gene is TRBV19, the J gene TRBJ1-5, with D possibly being TRBD1 (5 bases). Trimming pared 1 base from V and 0 bases from J, leaving 10 bases between. The CDR3 spans 16 residues. Germline V gives CDR1 LNHDA, CDR2 SQIVND (reference sequence). The CDR3 sequence is CASSIGKGNSNQPQHF. The CDR3 DNA reads as TGTGCCAGTAGTATAGGAAAGGGGAATAGCAATCAGCCCCAGCATTTT.

V and J are TRBV10-3 and TRBJ2-5; perhaps TRBD1 as D (6 bases). The J call is uncertain, as TRBJ2-7 better fits the DNA end. The CDR3 totals 11 residues. Germline V lookup: CDR1 ENHRY, CDR2 SYGVKD. In DNA, the CDR3 is TGTGCCGCCGGACAGTTCTACGAGCAGTACTTC. This translates into CAAGQFYEQYF.